This record looks at one T cell receptor (beta chain) sequence and its context. Its specificity is unknown. The sample is drawn from a study of graft-versus-host responses after intestinal transplantation. General study results and limits: Detected in recipient marrow were GvH clones, some of which were first observed in ileum or blood.

Germline V gene lookup returns CDR1 SGHTA and CDR2 FQGNSA. The CDR3 covers 19 residues. With 1 base clipped from V and 2 bases from J, the junction kept 14 bases outside the gene matches. Assay: immunoSEQ multiplex PCR; the TCRdb copy retains only in-frame clones and omits some. The data show about 51,000 clones, roughly nine tenths seen once. This clonotype originated in a human donor who was the organ donor for an intestinal transplant. The chain couples TRBV7-2 to TRBJ2-7, with TRBD2 matching over 10 bases. The sample was unstimulated CD4+ T cells sorted from spleen or lymph node cells, taken before transplant. The CDR3 spells CASSLGPQASGSPPYEQYF. CDR3 in DNA: TGTGCCAGCAGCTTAGGACCCCAGGCTAGCGGGAGTCCCCCCTACGAGCAGTACTTC.